These T cell receptor beta chains were read from a single sample in a study of T cells in Graves' hyperthyroidism and ophthalmopathy. TCRdb passed the multiplex PCR reads through MiXCR, listing each CDR3 protein once. The sample gives about half a million distinct CDR3 sequences, 15% to 20% of which show up once; over 25% is in the top ten. Material for sequencing was blood. The receptors were gathered from a woman in her twenties or thirties with Graves' ophthalmopathy. Both conserved end residues are part of each CDR3. The D gene is left open where the match is weak. Where a row states a size, it is once, few, many or the class of an expanded clone; other rows omit it.

TGTGCCAGCCAGGGACCGACAGAGCAGTACTTC,CASQGPTEQYF,NA,TRBV2,many,TRBJ2-7
TGTGCCAGCAGTGAATTGGGACAGGCTAGCACAGATACGCAGTATTTT,CASSELGQASTDTQYF,TRBD1,TRBV2,many,TRBJ2-3
TGTGCCAGCAGTGAAGACAGGGTTCGGACCGAGAATGAAAAACTGTTTTTT,CASSEDRVRTENEKLFF,NA,TRBV6-1,few,TRBJ1-4
TGTGCCAGCAGCCAAGATATTGGCAGCTTTAACTATGGCTACACCTTC,CASSQDIGSFNYGYTF,NA,TRBV14,NA,TRBJ1-2
TGTGCCTGGACCAAGACTTGGGCTAGGGAGAATTACGAGCAGTACTTC,CAWTKTWARENYEQYF,NA,TRBV30,many,TRBJ2-7
TGTGCCAGCAGCTTTGGGGACGCAGGCTCCTACGAGCAGTACTTC,CASSFGDAGSYEQYF,NA,TRBV7-9,many,TRBJ2-7
TGTGCCAGCAGCGTGGGACTCTGGACCGGGACCACAACCAATGAGCAGTTCTTC,CASSVGLWTGTTTNEQFF,NA,TRBV9,few,TRBJ2-1
TGCGCCAGCAGCACCGAGACAGGGCCAGATACGCAGTATTTT,CASSTETGPDTQYF,TRBD1,TRBV5-1,many,TRBJ2-3
TGTGCCAGCTCACCACCGGAAAATACGCAGTATTTT,CASSPPENTQYF,NA,TRBV18,many,TRBJ2-3
TGTGCCAGCAGCCCCTGGACAGGGATTGGCTACACCTTC,CASSPWTGIGYTF,TRBD1,TRBV14,NA,TRBJ1-2
TGCAGTGCTAGTCCGGGAGTTCGAATCGATACGCAGTATTTT,CSASPGVRIDTQYF,NA,TRBV20-1,many,TRBJ2-3
TGTGCCAGCGGCTGGAGGACAGGGGATGAGACCCAGTACTTC,CASGWRTGDETQYF,TRBD1,TRBV5-5,NA,TRBJ2-5
TGTGCCAGTAGTAGGACAGGGTCCTTTGAGACCCAGTACTTC,CASSRTGSFETQYF,TRBD1,TRBV19,NA,TRBJ2-5
TGTGCCAGCATCTACAGTAGCTCCTACAATGAGCAGTTCTTC,CASIYSSSYNEQFF,NA,TRBV28,many,TRBJ2-1
TGTGCCAGCAGTTCCCCGGGACTGGAAGGGGATGAGCAGTTCTTC,CASSSPGLEGDEQFF,NA,TRBV28,many,TRBJ2-1
TGTGCCAGCAGTTTCCCTAGCGGGAGTCTTGACATTCAGTACTTC,CASSFPSGSLDIQYF,TRBD2,TRBV28,many,TRBJ2-4
TGTGCCAGCAGCCCGTCCTCCAACTATGGCTACACCTTC,CASSPSSNYGYTF,NA,TRBV12-3/TRBV12-4,many,TRBJ1-2
TGTGCCAGCAGCCCCCCCCGGGGTTCACCCGGGACTAGCGGGAGGTCGAGCACAGATACGCAGTATTTT,CASSPPRGSPGTSGRSSTDTQYF,TRBD2,TRBV7-3,NA,TRBJ2-3
TGTGCCAGCAGTCCGAGGACAGGTGGAGATGAAAAACTGTTTTTT,CASSPRTGGDEKLFF,TRBD1,TRBV12-3/TRBV12-4,many,TRBJ1-4
TGTGCCAGCAGTTCACAGGGGGGGGGCACTGAAGCTTTCTTT,CASSSQGGGTEAFF,TRBD1,TRBV28,many,TRBJ1-1
TGTGCCATCAGTGATATCGGTAGCGGGAGGCAAAGCTCCTACGAGCAGTACTTC,CAISDIGSGRQSSYEQYF,TRBD2,TRBV10-3,NA,TRBJ2-7
TGTGCCAGCAGCACAACAGGGCAGAATTCACCCCTCCACTTT,CASSTTGQNSPLHF,NA,TRBV7-8,few,TRBJ1-6
TGTGCTAGTGGTTTAGGGACGTACACTGAAGCTTTCTTT,CASGLGTYTEAFF,NA,TRBV12-5,NA,TRBJ1-1
TGTGCCAGCAGCCCCCGCGTACAAGGCTCTAGCGAGCAGTACTTC,CASSPRVQGSSEQYF,NA,TRBV3-1,NA,TRBJ2-7
TGTGCCAGCAGCTTGGCCAGGGAAGCCTCCTACGAGCAGTACTTC,CASSLAREASYEQYF,NA,TRBV5-5,many,TRBJ2-7
TGTGCCAGCAGTCCCTGGGACAGGGACACAGATACGCAGTATTTT,CASSPWDRDTDTQYF,TRBD1,TRBV6-2/TRBV6-3,few,TRBJ2-3
TGCAGTGCTAGTCCGGGGGTTGGGGAGACCCAGTACTTC,CSASPGVGETQYF,NA,TRBV20-1,many,TRBJ2-5
TGTGCCAGCACCAAGGGCGACGGGGAGCTGTTTTTT,CASTKGDGELFF,NA,TRBV12-3/TRBV12-4,NA,TRBJ2-2
TGCAGTGCTAGCCCCTCAAGGGGGACAGGGGGCTTCGAGCAGTACTTC,CSASPSRGTGGFEQYF,TRBD1,TRBV20-1,few,TRBJ2-7
TGCAGTGCGTCCGGCTTTTACAATGAGCAGTTCTTC,CSASGFYNEQFF,NA,TRBV20-1,NA,TRBJ2-1
TGTGCCAGCCGCTGGGGGGGTAGGAGCACCGGGGAGCTGTTTTTT,CASRWGGRSTGELFF,TRBD2,TRBV2,many,TRBJ2-2
TGTGCCAGCTCACCTGGGGTTAGCACAGATACGCAGTATTTT,CASSPGVSTDTQYF,NA,TRBV18,many,TRBJ2-3
TGTGCCTGGAGTGTATGGGGGACAAATCAGCCCCAGCATTTT,CAWSVWGTNQPQHF,NA,TRBV30,many,TRBJ1-5
TGTGCCAGCAGCTCCGGGGTAATGAATCAGCCCCAGCATTTT,CASSSGVMNQPQHF,NA,TRBV11-2,few,TRBJ1-5
TGTGCCAGCATCGACCTGAGGTCAGATACGCAGTATTTT,CASIDLRSDTQYF,NA,TRBV28,NA,TRBJ2-3
TGCAGTGCTAGATCGGCCCAACGGGAAGCTTTCTTT,CSARSAQREAFF,NA,TRBV20-1,few,TRBJ1-1
TGTGCCAGTAGTATTGCGGCAGTTACGAGTCAGCCCCAGCATTTT,CASSIAAVTSQPQHF,NA,TRBV19,many,TRBJ1-5
TGTGCCAGCAGTGCAGGTCAATATAATTCACCCCTCCACTTT,CASSAGQYNSPLHF,NA,TRBV27,NA,TRBJ1-6
TGTGCCAGCAGCTTAGCACCGGGAGGGCAAGAGCAGTACTTC,CASSLAPGGQEQYF,TRBD2,TRBV7-8,NA,TRBJ2-7
TGTGCCAGCTCTACTAGCGGGAGGAGTGAGCAGTTCTTC,CASSTSGRSEQFF,TRBD2,TRBV6-2/TRBV6-3,many,TRBJ2-1
TGTGCCAGCTCTGGCAGGGAGGAGCTGTTTTTT,CASSGREELFF,NA,TRBV12-3/TRBV12-4,few,TRBJ2-2
TGTACCAGCAGCTTAGAGGGGACAGGGAACGGAAAACTGTTTTTT,CTSSLEGTGNGKLFF,TRBD1,TRBV7-2,NA,TRBJ1-4
TGTGCCAGCAGTTTACCCGGCGGTATCTCCTACGAGCAGTACTTC,CASSLPGGISYEQYF,NA,TRBV28,many,TRBJ2-7
TGTGCCAGCACCCTGGGGGTGAGCACAGATACGCAGTATTTT,CASTLGVSTDTQYF,NA,TRBV12-3/TRBV12-4,NA,TRBJ2-3
TGCGCCAGCAGCCAAGTGGTCGACAATGAGCAGTTCTTC,CASSQVVDNEQFF,NA,TRBV4-1,many,TRBJ2-1
TGTGCCAGCAGCCTAGGGGGCGCGGGTAATGAAAAACTGTTTTTT,CASSLGGAGNEKLFF,TRBD1,TRBV2,many,TRBJ1-4
TGTGCCAGCAGTCCCGGACCCGCAGATACGCAGTATTTT,CASSPGPADTQYF,NA,TRBV6-1,many,TRBJ2-3
TGCAGCGTTGTGGTAGGGCAGGGGAACACCGGGGAGCTGTTTTTT,CSVVVGQGNTGELFF,NA,TRBV29-1,few,TRBJ2-2
TGCAGTGCTAGAGACACGACAGGGTTTGCCTACGAGCAGTACTTC,CSARDTTGFAYEQYF,TRBD1,TRBV20-1,many,TRBJ2-7
TGCGCCAGCAGCAAGGAGGCGATTCAAGAGACCCAGTACTTC,CASSKEAIQETQYF,NA,TRBV5-1,many,TRBJ2-5
TGTGCCAGCGGTACAATGGAGACCCAGTACTTC,CASGTMETQYF,NA,TRBV27,few,TRBJ2-5
TGTGCCAGCAGCTTGTCCAGCAACTACGAGCAGTACTTC,CASSLSSNYEQYF,NA,TRBV11-3,many,TRBJ2-7